These 24 T cell receptor beta chains were all obtained from the same sample, sequenced in a study of T cells in women clearing cervical HPV infection. The assay was immunoSEQ multiplex PCR, and TCRdb's table has in-frame clones only and misses some. In total, the table holds under 40,000 clones. Sequenced sample: blood buffy coat. The receptors originated from a woman aged 18 to 69 with a cervical HPV16 infection that either progressed to CIN3+ or cleared (not recorded which).

With respect to this clone: Read coverage stops 3 residues before the CDR3 terminus; the germline J gene supplies the remainder. The chain combines TRBV5-6 with TRBJ1-2; D is unresolved. V shed 0 bases and J shed 5 bases, with 14 bases lying between them. Per germline, CDR1 SGHDT and CDR2 YYEEEE. The CDR3 covers 15 residues. The sequenced CDR3 bases are TGTGCCAGCAGCTTGGTTGGTACTGAATGGTATGGC. Amino acid sequence: CASSLVGTEWYG. The whole CDR3 region reads CASSLVGTEWYGYTF. Together with reference TRBV5-6 and TRBJ1-2, the CDR3 gives the full variable domain: DAGVTQSPTHLIKTRGQQVTLRCSPKSGHDTVSWYQQALGQGPQFIFQYYEEEERQRGNFPDRFSGHQFPNYSSELNVNALLLGDSALYLCASSLVGTEWYGYTFGSGTRLTVV.

With respect to this clone: The CDR3 end is not reached by the read, which stops 3 residues before it; the germline J gene fills it in. The rearrangement uses TRBV29-1 and TRBJ1-2; TRBD1 is a possible D gene (5 bases). This CDR3 comprises 14 residues. V dropped 7 bases and J dropped 6 bases, with 21 bases sitting between them. Germline V gives CDR1 SQVTM, CDR2 ANQGSEA. The sequenced part of the CDR3 DNA is TGCAGCGCAGTGGGGCAGGCCAATCCAGATGGC. Translating it yields CSAVGQANPDG. The whole CDR3 sequence reads CSAVGQANPDGYTF.

Notes on this clone: From the germline J gene comes the end of the CDR3, since the read stops 3 residues before it. The genes are TRBV20-1 and TRBJ2-3; no clear D. CDR3 size: 15 residues. Germline lookup yields CDR1 DFQATT and CDR2 SNEGSKA (reference sequence). V lost 6 bases to trimming and J lost 0 bases, with 16 bases between them. The CDR3 here is CSAGRVSFSTDTQYF. Incomplete CDR3 DNA: TGCAGTGCCGGCCGGGTGAGCTTTAGCACAGATACG.

Comments on this clone: The missing CDR3 end, 3 residues past where the read stops, is filled in from the germline J gene. The rearrangement joins TRBV18 to TRBJ2-3, with D tentatively TRBD2 (6 bases). Germline CDR1 KGHSH, CDR2 LQKENI. V lost 3 bases and J lost 0, with 10 bases in between. This CDR3 spans 15 amino acids. The CDR3 reads CASSPLAESTDTQYF. The CDR3 bases that were read are TGTGCCAGCTCACCCTTAGCGGAAAGCACAGATACG.

A note on this clone: The read gets to within 3 residues of the CDR3 end, and the germline J gene fills in the rest. V and J are TRBV16 and TRBJ1-1; possible D gene TRBD1, 6 bases. The CDR3 is 12 residues long. Per the germline V gene, CDR1 is KGHSY and CDR2 is FQNENV. CDR3 DNA, as far as it was read: TGTGCCAGCAGCCAATCCCGGGACATT. Amino acid sequence: CASSQSRDI. The entire CDR3 protein is CASSQSRDIAFF. Drawing the rest from reference TRBV16 and TRBJ1-1, the complete variable domain is GEEVAQTPKHLVRGEGQKAKLYCAPIKGHSYVFWYQQVLKNEFKFLISFQNENVFDETGMPKERFSAKCLPNSPCSLEIQATKLEDSAVYFCASSQSRDIAFFGQGTRLTVV.

Details on this clone: The CDR3 end is not reached by the read, which stops 3 residues before it; the germline J gene fills it in. The V gene is TRBV19, the J gene TRBJ2-3, with a tentative D call TRBD1 (6 bases). Germline CDR1 and CDR2: LNHDA and SQIVND (reference sequence). The CDR3 spans 15 residues. Deletions cut 3 bases from V and 7 bases from J, with 17 bases between. CDR3 loop: CASSMGAGLYHTQYF. The DNA read from the CDR3 is TGTGCCAGTAGTATGGGGGCTGGCCTATACCATACG.

In regard to this clone: With the read ending 3 residues before the CDR3 end, the germline J gene is used to fill in that end. This chain uses TRBV6-2 or TRBV6-3 with TRBJ1-3, with 7 bases fitting TRBD1. The junction had 8 bases not matched to a gene; V was cut back by 2 bases and J by 1 base. Germline CDR1 reads MNHEY; CDR2 reads SVGEGT. This CDR3 has 17 residues. The part of the CDR3 DNA that was read is TGTGCCAGCAGTTACCCCCGACAGGGTACATCTGGAAACACC. Translating it yields CASSYPRQGTSGNT. The full CDR3 protein is CASSYPRQGTSGNTIYF.

Turning to this clone: The read ends 3 residues shy of where the CDR3 ends; the end is completed using the germline J gene. The V call is TRBV10-3, the J call TRBJ2-5, with 9 bases fitting TRBD2. The CDR3 is made up of 12 amino acids. Germline CDR1 is ENHRY and CDR2 is SYGVKD. V dropped 8 bases and J dropped 3; count of bases not matched to a gene: 1. The CDR3: CAIGGREETQYF. The CDR3 DNA, read in part, is TGTGCCATCGGCGGGAGGGAAGAGACC.

A remark on this clone: Coverage ceases 3 residues before the CDR3 finishes, and the germline J gene fills in the end. This chain connects TRBV19 to TRBJ1-5; no firm D call. CDR1 and CDR2 (germline): LNHDA, SQIVND (reference sequence). This CDR3 comprises 13 residues. V gave up 7 bases and J gave up 8 bases, with 15 bases separating them. The DNA read from the CDR3 is TGTGCCAGTAACATGGCGGGGTGGGAGCCC. Amino acid sequence: CASNMAGWEP. The CDR3 reads in full as CASNMAGWEPQHF.

About this clone itself: The sequenced fragment ends 3 residues before the CDR3 boundary, so the rest is inferred from the germline J gene. The gene calls are TRBV12-5 and TRBJ2-5; TRBD2 matches at 10 bases. Germline V lookup: CDR1 LGHNT, CDR2 FRNRAP. The CDR3 is 18 amino acids. V shed 0 bases, J shed 0 bases, and the junction held 7 bases outside the gene matches. The part of the CDR3 DNA that was read is TGTGCTAGTGGTTTGGTGTTACTAGCGGGACTGTACCAAGAGACC. Residues: CASGLVLLAGLYQET. The whole CDR3 protein is CASGLVLLAGLYQETQYF.

Regarding this clone: The CDR3 is cut off 3 residues early in the read; its end comes from the germline J gene. The rearrangement uses TRBV20-1 and TRBJ1-1; D is undetermined. The germline CDR1 and CDR2 sequences are DFQATT and SNEGSKA (reference sequence). CDR3 size: 13 residues. Deletions cut 0 bases from V and 1 base from J, with 6 bases between. Here the CDR3 reads CSARDGRNTEAFF. Partial CDR3 DNA: TGCAGTGCTAGAGATGGGCGGAACACTGAA.

As regards this clone: Read data end 3 residues before the CDR3 end; the end is taken from the germline J gene. The chain is built from TRBV5-1 and TRBJ1-2; D unclear. CDR3 length equals 14 residues. Trimming left V 2 bases short and J 4 bases short, with 12 bases between. In germline, CDR1 is SGHRS, CDR2 YFSETQ. CDR3 sequence: CASSLEGATYGYTF. The CDR3 DNA, read in part, is TGCGCCAGCAGCTTAGAGGGCGCGACCTATGGC.

In the case of this clone: Read sequence stops 3 residues before the CDR3 end, and the germline J gene provides the missing end. J is TRBJ1-6 and V is TRBV28; D may be TRBD1 (6 bases). This CDR3 region has 16 residues. Germline V gene lookup returns CDR1 MDHEN and CDR2 SYDVKM. V dropped 3 bases and J dropped 10 bases, with 19 bases sitting between them. CDR3: CASSLPKGGGRSPLHF. The part of the CDR3 DNA that was read is TGTGCCAGCAGTTTGCCGAAAGGGGGAGGTCGATCACCC.

Details on this clone: Compared with germline, one end of the junction differs, possibly owing to a read error. The observed sequence ends 3 residues before the CDR3 terminus, with the missing tail filled in from the germline J gene. The chain employs TRBV7-9 and TRBJ1-6; 9 bases are shared with TRBD1. The CDR3 spans 15 residues. Germline CDR1 SEHNR, CDR2 FQNEAQ (reference sequence). The sequenced CDR3 bases are TGTGCCAGCAGCCTAGCCGGACAGGGGCAATCACCC. Amino acids: CASSLAGQGQSP. The entire CDR3 reads CASSLAGQGQSPLHF.

Turning to this clone: The read terminates 3 residues before the CDR3 end, so the remaining end is supplied by the germline J gene. V is TRBV6-2 or TRBV6-3 and J is TRBJ1-5; 8 nucleotides agree with TRBD1. Germline lookup yields CDR1 MNHEY and CDR2 SVGEGT. The CDR3 sequence is 17 residues long. V lost 6 bases, J lost 0 bases, and 10 bases stayed unmatched. The covered CDR3 bases are TGTGCCAGCAGCAAAATTGGACAGGGCTATAGCAATCAGCCC. As protein: CASSKIGQGYSNQP. The CDR3 in full is CASSKIGQGYSNQPQHF.

A remark on this clone: The read halts 3 residues ahead of the CDR3 end, with the missing end drawn from the germline J gene. The chain couples TRBV23-1 to TRBJ1-5, with D possibly TRBD1 on 5 matching bases. TRBV23-1 carries the ORF label, with uncertain function. This CDR3 comprises 14 residues. The V and J ends lost 6 bases and 0 bases respectively, with 9 bases between them. The DNA read from the CDR3 is TGCGCCAGCAGGGACACTATTAGCAATCAGCCC. The encoded protein is CASRDTISNQP. The entire CDR3 reads CASRDTISNQPQHF.

Incomplete CDR3 DNA: TGTGCCATCTCGGACAACGTCTCTGGGGCCAACGTC. Residues: CAISDNVSGANV. The full CDR3 reads CAISDNVSGANVLTF. The rearrangement links TRBV10-3 to TRBJ2-6, with a possible D match to TRBD1 (5 bases). The sequenced fragment ends 3 residues before the CDR3 boundary, so the rest is inferred from the germline J gene. CDR1 is ENHRY, CDR2 SYGVKD, per germline. Trimming cost V 8 bases and J 0 bases, with 11 bases left between them. This CDR3 has 15 residues.

With regard to this clone: The read terminates 3 residues ahead of where the CDR3 ends, so the germline J gene completes it. The V and J genes are TRBV5-4 and TRBJ2-3; TRBD1 might be the D (6 bases). The germline V and J ends were trimmed by 0 bases and 4 bases, with 12 bases remaining between them. CDR1 SGHNT and CDR2 YYREEE come from the germline V gene (reference sequence). The CDR3 is 15 amino acids. This CDR3 reads CASSLEGETPDTQYF. The sequenced part of the CDR3 DNA is TGTGCCAGCAGCTTGGAGGGGGAGACCCCAGATACG. Using reference TRBV5-4 and TRBJ2-3 for the parts outside the CDR3, the full variable domain is ETGVTQSPTHLIKTRGQQVTLRCSSQSGHNTVSWYQQALGQGPQFIFQYYREEENGRGNFPPRFSGLQFPNYSSELNVNALELDDSALYLCASSLEGETPDTQYFGPGTRLTVL.

A remark on this clone: The read comes to an end 3 residues before the CDR3 does, leaving the germline J gene to fill in the end. The chain combines TRBV7-2 with TRBJ1-2; TRBD1 aligns across 9 bases. CDR3 length equals 14 residues. Germline V gene sequence: CDR1 SGHTA, CDR2 FQGNSA. The part of the CDR3 DNA that was read is TGTGCCAGCAGCGCACAGGGGGCGCGGGGAGGC. Translated: CASSAQGARGG. In full, the CDR3 is CASSAQGARGGYTF.

With respect to this clone: The CDR3 end lies 3 residues beyond the end of the read and is filled in from the germline J gene. The rearrangement uses TRBV5-1 and TRBJ1-5; no clear D gene. Germline values: CDR1 SGHRS, CDR2 YFSETQ. V dropped 0 bases and J dropped 4 bases, with 11 bases sitting between them. This CDR3 has 15 residues. The CDR3 is CASSLGSTPNQPQHF. Incomplete CDR3 DNA: TGCGCCAGCAGCTTGGGCTCTACTCCAAATCAGCCC. The full variable domain, its missing parts supplied by reference TRBV5-1 and TRBJ1-5, is KAGVTQTPRYLIKTRGQQVTLSCSPISGHRSVSWYQQTPGQGLQFLFEYFSETQRNKGNFPGRFSGRQFSNSRSEMNVSTLELGDSALYLCASSLGSTPNQPQHFGDGTRLSIL.

About this clone itself: The read terminates 3 residues before the CDR3 end, so the remaining end is supplied by the germline J gene. This rearrangement joins TRBV2 to TRBJ1-2; D not certain. Trimming shortened V by 4 bases and J by 5 bases, and 14 bases separated the two germline ends. This CDR3 is built from 14 residues. Per germline, CDR1 SNHLY and CDR2 FYNNEI. The CDR3 DNA, read in part, is TGTGCCAGCAGTGTCATAGGCGGTGGGTATGGC. As protein: CASSVIGGGYG. The full-length CDR3 reads as CASSVIGGGYGYTF. The whole variable domain, remainder taken from reference TRBV2 and TRBJ1-2, is EPEVTQTPSHQVTQMGQEVILRCVPISNHLYFYWYRQILGQKVEFLVSFYNNEISEKSEIFDDQFSVERPDGSNFTLKIRSTKLEDSAMYFCASSVIGGGYGYTFGSGTRLTVV.

About this clone itself: The read is 3 residues too short to cover the CDR3 end, so that end is filled in from the germline J gene. The chain has TRBV12-3 or TRBV12-4 and TRBJ2-1; 11 nucleotides match TRBD2. Trimming cost V 5 bases and J 4 bases; bases outside gene matches: 10. The CDR3 has 17 amino acids. The covered CDR3 bases are TGTGCCAGCAGTCCGTTAGCGGGAGGGCCCCTATACAATGAG. Translation gives CASSPLAGGPLYNE. The whole CDR3 protein is CASSPLAGGPLYNEQFF.

For this clone: The read is 3 residues too short to cover the CDR3 end, so that end is filled in from the germline J gene. This chain uses TRBV20-1 with TRBJ2-1; D possibly corresponds to TRBD1 (5 bases). The germline V gene has CDR1 DFQATT and CDR2 SNEGSKA (reference sequence). The CDR3 consists of 14 residues. Trimming cost V 5 bases and J 3 bases, with 14 bases left between them. The DNA read from the CDR3 is TGCAGTGCTGATTCAGGGCAGATCTACAATGAG. Protein sequence: CSADSGQIYNE. From start to end, the CDR3 is CSADSGQIYNEQFF.

As for this clone: Coverage ceases 3 residues before the CDR3 finishes, and the germline J gene fills in the end. The genes are TRBV7-9 and TRBJ1-1, with TRBD1 as a possible D gene (5 bases). CDR3 size: 15 residues. Trimming took 0 bases from V and 5 from J, leaving 13 bases between them. Germline CDR1 reads SEHNR; CDR2 reads FQNEAQ (reference sequence). The CDR3 sequence is CASSLAGGMGTEAFF. The sequenced CDR3 bases are TGTGCCAGCAGCTTAGCGGGGGGAATGGGGACTGAA.